This is a list of T cell receptor beta chains from one sample in a study of cytomegalovirus exposure and HLA in healthy donors. Data came from immunoSEQ multiplex PCR; TCRdb stores just in-frame clones and leaves some out. This table holds 53,000 or so clones, over 60% found once. Input material: PBMCs. Receptors originate from a man aged 25-40 years in good health and CMV-seropositive. Both conserved end residues are part of each CDR3. The D gene is left open where the match is weak. Where a row states a size, it is once, few, many or the class of an expanded clone; other rows omit it.

v_call: TRBV15
j_call: TRBJ2-1
clone_size: .
d_call: .
cdr3_aa: CATRLGGSLGPHEQFF
cdr3_nt: TGTGCCACCAGGCTTGGGGGGTCCTTGGGTCCCCATGAGCAGTTCTTC

v_call: TRBV6-6
j_call: TRBJ1-2
clone_size: few
d_call: .
cdr3_aa: CASTAGASYGYTF
cdr3_nt: TGTGCCAGCACAGCGGGGGCGTCGTATGGCTACACCTTC

v_call: TRBV7-9
j_call: TRBJ1-2
clone_size: .
d_call: TRBD1
cdr3_aa: CASSRDRGRYGYTF
cdr3_nt: TGTGCCAGCAGCCGGGACAGGGGTCGCTATGGCTACACCTTC

v_call: TRBV11-1
j_call: TRBJ1-5
clone_size: .
d_call: TRBD1
cdr3_aa: CASSLGTGGQPQHF
cdr3_nt: TGTGCCAGCAGCCTGGGGACAGGGGGACAGCCCCAGCATTTT

v_call: TRBV13
j_call: TRBJ2-3
clone_size: .
d_call: .
cdr3_aa: CASSLGLDADTQYF
cdr3_nt: TGTGCCAGCAGCTTAGGACTAGATGCAGATACGCAGTATTTT

v_call: TRBV6-4
j_call: TRBJ2-3
clone_size: .
d_call: TRBD2
cdr3_aa: CASSDGLAGTDTQYF
cdr3_nt: TGTGCCAGCAGTGACGGACTAGCGGGCACAGATACGCAGTATTTT

v_call: TRBV28
j_call: TRBJ1-5
clone_size: .
d_call: .
cdr3_aa: CASSWDMTQHF
cdr3_nt: TGTGCCAGCAGCTGGGACATGACCCAGCATTTT

v_call: TRBV9
j_call: TRBJ2-7
clone_size: .
d_call: .
cdr3_aa: CASSVGGSSYEQYF
cdr3_nt: TGTGCCAGCAGCGTAGGAGGCAGCTCCTACGAGCAGTACTTC

v_call: TRBV5-1
j_call: TRBJ2-3
clone_size: few
d_call: TRBD1
cdr3_aa: CASSLPGQGEDTQYF
cdr3_nt: TGCGCCAGCAGCTTGCCGGGACAGGGGGAAGATACGCAGTATTTT

v_call: TRBV7-2
j_call: TRBJ1-1
clone_size: .
d_call: .
cdr3_aa: CASSFTGTLHGEAFF
cdr3_nt: TGTGCCAGCAGCTTCACAGGTACGCTTCACGGTGAAGCTTTCTTT

v_call: TRBV7-9
j_call: TRBJ1-1
clone_size: .
d_call: .
cdr3_aa: CASSFGSGTNTEAFF
cdr3_nt: TGTGCCAGCAGCTTTGGGAGCGGGACGAACACTGAAGCTTTCTTT

v_call: TRBV6-4
j_call: TRBJ2-2
clone_size: .
d_call: .
cdr3_aa: CASSEGQTGELFF
cdr3_nt: TGTGCCAGCAGTGAGGGGCAAACCGGGGAGCTGTTTTTT

v_call: TRBV27
j_call: TRBJ2-7
clone_size: .
d_call: .
cdr3_aa: CASSLNRVGPYEQYF
cdr3_nt: TGTGCCAGCAGTTTAAACAGGGTAGGGCCCTACGAGCAGTACTTC

v_call: TRBV9
j_call: TRBJ2-7
clone_size: .
d_call: TRBD1
cdr3_aa: CASSPGDRENLNYEQYF
cdr3_nt: TGTGCCAGCAGCCCGGGGGACAGGGAGAATCTTAACTACGAGCAGTACTTC

v_call: TRBV7-3
j_call: TRBJ2-5
clone_size: .
d_call: TRBD2
cdr3_aa: CASSFPGGAQYF
cdr3_nt: TGTGCCAGCAGCTTCCCGGGGGGGGCCCAGTACTTC

v_call: TRBV4-2
j_call: TRBJ2-1
clone_size: .
d_call: .
cdr3_aa: CASSLQGEQFF
cdr3_nt: TGTGCCAGCAGCCTTCAGGGCGAGCAGTTCTTC

v_call: TRBV7-9
j_call: TRBJ2-7
clone_size: once
d_call: .
cdr3_aa: CASSGVGVGYEQYF
cdr3_nt: TGTGCCAGCAGCGGGGTAGGGGTCGGCTACGAGCAGTACTTC

v_call: TRBV5-1
j_call: TRBJ2-7
clone_size: .
d_call: .
cdr3_aa: CASSLEPGGREQYF
cdr3_nt: TGCGCCAGCAGCTTGGAACCTGGAGGGCGGGAGCAGTACTTC

v_call: TRBV28
j_call: TRBJ1-2
clone_size: .
d_call: TRBD1
cdr3_aa: CASSLRDREIRGYTF
cdr3_nt: TGTGCCAGCAGTCTTAGGGACAGGGAGATTAGAGGCTACACCTTC

v_call: TRBV27
j_call: TRBJ2-7
clone_size: .
d_call: TRBD2
cdr3_aa: CASSEPGLARNEQYF
cdr3_nt: TGTGCCAGCAGCGAACCGGGACTAGCTCGGAACGAGCAGTACTTC

v_call: TRBV4-2
j_call: TRBJ1-1
clone_size: .
d_call: .
cdr3_aa: CASSQDQVTEAFF
cdr3_nt: TGTGCCAGCAGCCAAGACCAGGTCACTGAAGCTTTCTTT

v_call: TRBV28
j_call: TRBJ1-2
clone_size: .
d_call: TRBD1
cdr3_aa: CASTLGGQGSGYTF
cdr3_nt: TGTGCCAGCACCCTCGGGGGACAGGGTTCTGGCTACACCTTC

v_call: TRBV7-2
j_call: TRBJ2-7
clone_size: .
d_call: TRBD2
cdr3_aa: CASSISSGAYEQYF
cdr3_nt: TGTGCCAGCAGCATTTCTAGCGGGGCCTACGAGCAGTACTTC

v_call: TRBV27
j_call: TRBJ1-1
clone_size: .
d_call: .
cdr3_aa: CASSATGLMTEAFF
cdr3_nt: TGTGCCAGCAGTGCTACAGGGTTAATGACTGAAGCTTTCTTT